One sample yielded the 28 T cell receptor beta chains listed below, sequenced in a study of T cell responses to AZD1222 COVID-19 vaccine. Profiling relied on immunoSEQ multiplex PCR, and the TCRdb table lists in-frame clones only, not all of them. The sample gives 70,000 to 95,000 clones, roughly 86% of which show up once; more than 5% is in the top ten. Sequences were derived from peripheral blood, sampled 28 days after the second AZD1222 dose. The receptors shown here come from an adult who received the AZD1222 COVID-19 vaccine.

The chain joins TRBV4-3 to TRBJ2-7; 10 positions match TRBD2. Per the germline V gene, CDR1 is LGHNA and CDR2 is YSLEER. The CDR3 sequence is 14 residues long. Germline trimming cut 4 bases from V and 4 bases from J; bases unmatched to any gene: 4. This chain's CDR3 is CASSRTSGQYEQYF. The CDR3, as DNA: TGCGCCAGCAGCCGGACTAGCGGCCAATACGAGCAGTACTTC.

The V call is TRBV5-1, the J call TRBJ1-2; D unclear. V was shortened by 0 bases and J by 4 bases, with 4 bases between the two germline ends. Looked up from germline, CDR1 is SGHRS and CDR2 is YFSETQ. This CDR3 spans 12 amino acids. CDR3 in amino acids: CASSLGLYGYTF. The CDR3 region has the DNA TGCGCCAGCAGCTTGGGACTCTATGGCTACACCTTC.

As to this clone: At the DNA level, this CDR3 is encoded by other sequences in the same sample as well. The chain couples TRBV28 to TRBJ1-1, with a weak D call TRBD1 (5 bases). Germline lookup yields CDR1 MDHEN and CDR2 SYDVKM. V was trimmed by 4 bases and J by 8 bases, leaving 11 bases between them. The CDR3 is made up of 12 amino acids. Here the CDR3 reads CASSSGTSEAFF. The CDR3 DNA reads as TGTGCCAGCAGTTCAGGGACTTCCGAAGCTTTCTTT.

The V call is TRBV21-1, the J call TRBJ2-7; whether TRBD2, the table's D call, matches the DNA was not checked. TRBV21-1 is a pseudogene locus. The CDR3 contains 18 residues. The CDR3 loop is CASSKALWASGRVYEQYF. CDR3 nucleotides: TGTGCCAGCAGCAAAGCGCTATGGGCTAGCGGGAGGGTCTACGAGCAGTACTTC.

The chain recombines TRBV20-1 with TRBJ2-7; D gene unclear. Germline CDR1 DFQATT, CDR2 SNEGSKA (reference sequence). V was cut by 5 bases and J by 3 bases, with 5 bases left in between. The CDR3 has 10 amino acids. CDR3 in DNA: TGCAGTGCTGAGGACTACGAGCAGTACTTC. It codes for CSAEDYEQYF.

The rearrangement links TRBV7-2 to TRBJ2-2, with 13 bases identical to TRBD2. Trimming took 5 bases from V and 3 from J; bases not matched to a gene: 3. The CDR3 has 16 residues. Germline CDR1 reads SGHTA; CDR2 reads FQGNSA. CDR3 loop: CASSKTSGRDTGELFF. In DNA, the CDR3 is TGTGCCAGCAGCAAAACTAGCGGGAGGGACACCGGGGAGCTGTTTTTT.

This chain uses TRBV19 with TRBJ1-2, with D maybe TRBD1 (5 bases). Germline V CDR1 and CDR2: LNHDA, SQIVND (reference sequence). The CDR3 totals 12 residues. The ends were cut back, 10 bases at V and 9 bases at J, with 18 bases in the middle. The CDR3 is CATSDGGTRYTF. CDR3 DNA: TGTGCCACATCGGACGGGGGTACGCGCTACACCTTC.

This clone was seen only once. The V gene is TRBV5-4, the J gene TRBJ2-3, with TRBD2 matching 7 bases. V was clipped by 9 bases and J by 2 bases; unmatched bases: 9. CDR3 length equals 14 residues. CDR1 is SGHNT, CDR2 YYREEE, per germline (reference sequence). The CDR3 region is CAMVNGTTTDTQYF. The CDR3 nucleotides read TGTGCCATGGTGAACGGGACTACCACAGATACGCAGTATTTT. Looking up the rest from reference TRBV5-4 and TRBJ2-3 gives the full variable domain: ETGVTQSPTHLIKTRGQQVTLRCSSQSGHNTVSWYQQALGQGPQFIFQYYREEENGRGNFPPRFSGLQFPNYSSELNVNALELDDSALYLCAMVNGTTTDTQYFGPGTRLTVL.

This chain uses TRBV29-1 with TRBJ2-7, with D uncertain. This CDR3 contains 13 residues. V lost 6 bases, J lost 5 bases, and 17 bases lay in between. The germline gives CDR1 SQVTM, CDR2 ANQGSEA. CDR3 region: CSVGSGVPDEQYF. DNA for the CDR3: TGCAGCGTGGGATCAGGCGTGCCGGACGAGCAGTACTTC.

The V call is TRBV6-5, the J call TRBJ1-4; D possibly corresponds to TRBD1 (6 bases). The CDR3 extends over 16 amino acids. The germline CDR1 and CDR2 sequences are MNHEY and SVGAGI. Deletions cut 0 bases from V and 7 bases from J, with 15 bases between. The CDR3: CASSYSRGGAGEKLFF. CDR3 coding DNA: TGTGCCAGCAGTTACTCCCGGGGGGGGGCTGGTGAAAAACTGTTTTTT.

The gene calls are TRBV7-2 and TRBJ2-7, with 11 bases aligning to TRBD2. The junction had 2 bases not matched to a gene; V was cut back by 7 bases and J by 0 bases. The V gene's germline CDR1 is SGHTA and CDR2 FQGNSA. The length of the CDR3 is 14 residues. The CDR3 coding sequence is TGTGCCAGCATGACTAGCGGGGCCTCCTACGAGCAGTACTTC. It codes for CASMTSGASYEQYF.

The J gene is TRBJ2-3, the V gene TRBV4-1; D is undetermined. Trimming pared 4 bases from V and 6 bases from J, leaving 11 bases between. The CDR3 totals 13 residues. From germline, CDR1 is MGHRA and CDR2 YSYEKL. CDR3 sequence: CASSPTPPDTQYF. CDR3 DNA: TGCGCCAGCAGCCCCACGCCCCCCGATACGCAGTATTTT.

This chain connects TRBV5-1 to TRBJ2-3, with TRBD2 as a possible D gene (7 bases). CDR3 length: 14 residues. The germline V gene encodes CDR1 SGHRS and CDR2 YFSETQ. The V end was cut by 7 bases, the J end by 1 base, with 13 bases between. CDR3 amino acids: CASEGGEGTDTQYF. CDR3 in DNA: TGCGCCAGCGAAGGGGGGGAGGGCACAGATACGCAGTATTTT.

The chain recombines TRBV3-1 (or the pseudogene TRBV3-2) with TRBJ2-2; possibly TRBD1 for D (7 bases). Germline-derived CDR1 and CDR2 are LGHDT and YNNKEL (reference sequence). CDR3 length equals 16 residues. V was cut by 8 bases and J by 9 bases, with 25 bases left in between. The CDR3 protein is CASGGFWDSTTRELFF. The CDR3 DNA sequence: TGTGCCAGCGGGGGGTTTTGGGACAGTACGACCCGGGAGCTGTTTTTT.

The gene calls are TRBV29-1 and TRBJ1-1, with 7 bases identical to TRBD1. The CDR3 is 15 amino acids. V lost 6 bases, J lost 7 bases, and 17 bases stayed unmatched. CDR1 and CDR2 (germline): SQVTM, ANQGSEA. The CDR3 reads CSVASPTQGYGEAFF. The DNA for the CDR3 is TGCAGCGTAGCATCCCCCACACAGGGGTATGGTGAAGCTTTCTTT.

The CDR3 protein is CASSLGGRAPNEQFF. The CDR3 region has the DNA TGCGCCAGCAGCTTGGGCGGGAGGGCCCCGAATGAGCAGTTCTTC. The chain joins TRBV5-1 to TRBJ2-1; 9 nucleotides line up with TRBD2. This CDR3 is built from 15 residues. The trim removed 0 bases at V and 7 bases at J, leaving 5 bases unmatched. The germline gives CDR1 SGHRS, CDR2 YFSETQ.

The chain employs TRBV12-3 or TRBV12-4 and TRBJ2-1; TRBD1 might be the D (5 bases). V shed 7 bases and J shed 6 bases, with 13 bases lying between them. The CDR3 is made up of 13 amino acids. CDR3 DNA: TGTGCCAGCACTATTCAGCAGGGCAATGAGCAGTTCTTC. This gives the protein CASTIQQGNEQFF.

CDR3 residues: CASSESGAGSTDTQYF. The CDR3 region has the DNA TGCGCCAGCAGTGAGTCGGGAGCGGGGAGCACAGATACGCAGTATTTT. The V and J genes are TRBV10-1 and TRBJ2-3, with 7 nucleotides matching TRBD2. This CDR3 has 16 amino acids. The germline V gene has CDR1 WNHNN and CDR2 SYGVQD (reference sequence). J gave up 0 bases and V 0 bases, and 3 bases lay outside the gene matches.

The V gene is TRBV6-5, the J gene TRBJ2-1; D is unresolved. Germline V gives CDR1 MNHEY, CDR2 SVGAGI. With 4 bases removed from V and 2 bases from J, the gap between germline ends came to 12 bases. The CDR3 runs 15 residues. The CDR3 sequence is CASSSSTVTYNEQFF. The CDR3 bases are TGTGCCAGCAGTTCATCGACCGTGACCTACAATGAGCAGTTCTTC.

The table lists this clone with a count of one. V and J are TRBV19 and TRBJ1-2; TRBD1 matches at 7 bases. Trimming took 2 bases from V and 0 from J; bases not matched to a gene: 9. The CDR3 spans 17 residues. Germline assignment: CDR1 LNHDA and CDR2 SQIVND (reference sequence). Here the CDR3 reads CASSIRGTAVSNYGYTF. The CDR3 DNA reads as TGTGCCAGTAGTATACGAGGGACAGCCGTATCTAACTATGGCTACACCTTC.

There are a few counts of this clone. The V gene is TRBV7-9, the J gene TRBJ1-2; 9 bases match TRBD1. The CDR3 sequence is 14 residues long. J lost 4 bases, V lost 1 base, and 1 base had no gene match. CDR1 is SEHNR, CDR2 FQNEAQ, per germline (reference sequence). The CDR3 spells CASSLGTGAYGYTF. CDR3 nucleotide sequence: TGTGCCAGCAGCTTAGGGACAGGGGCCTATGGCTACACCTTC. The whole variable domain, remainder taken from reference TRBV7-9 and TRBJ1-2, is DTGVSQNPRHKITKRGQNVTFRCDPISEHNRLYWYRQTLGQGPEFLTYFQNEAQLEKSRLLSDRFSAERPKGSFSTLEIQRTEQGDSAMYLCASSLGTGAYGYTFGSGTRLTVV.

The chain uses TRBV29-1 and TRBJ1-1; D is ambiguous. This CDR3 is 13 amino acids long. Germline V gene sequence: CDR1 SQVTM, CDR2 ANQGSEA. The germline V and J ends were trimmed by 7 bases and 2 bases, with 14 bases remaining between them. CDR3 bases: TGCAGCGCCCGGAGGGCGATAAACACTGAAGCTTTCTTT. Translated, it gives CSARRAINTEAFF.

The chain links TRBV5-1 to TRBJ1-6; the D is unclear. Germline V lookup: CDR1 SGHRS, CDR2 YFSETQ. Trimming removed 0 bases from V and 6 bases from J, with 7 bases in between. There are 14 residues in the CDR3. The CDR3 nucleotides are TGCGCCAGCAGCTTGGAATCTCCTAATTCACCCCTCCACTTT. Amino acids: CASSLESPNSPLHF.

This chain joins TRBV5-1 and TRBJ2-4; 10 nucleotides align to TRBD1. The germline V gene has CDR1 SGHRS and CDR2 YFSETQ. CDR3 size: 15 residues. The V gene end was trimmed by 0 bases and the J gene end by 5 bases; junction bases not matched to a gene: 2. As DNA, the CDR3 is TGCGCCAGCAGCTTGGATGGGACAGGGGAAAACATTCAGTACTTC. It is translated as CASSLDGTGENIQYF.

The CDR3 bases are TGTGCCAGCAGCTACCAGGGGGCGGGGGAGCAGTTCTTC. This codes for CASSYQGAGEQFF. The chain couples TRBV7-2 to TRBJ2-1; 8 bases align to TRBD1. V lost 4 bases, J lost 10 bases, and 6 bases stayed unmatched. The CDR3 is 13 amino acids. The V gene's germline CDR1 is SGHTA and CDR2 FQGNSA.

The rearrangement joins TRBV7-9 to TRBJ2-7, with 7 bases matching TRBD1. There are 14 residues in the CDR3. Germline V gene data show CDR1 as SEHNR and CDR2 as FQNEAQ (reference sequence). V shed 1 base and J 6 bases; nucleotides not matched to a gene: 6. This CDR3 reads CASSLGQGKGEQYF. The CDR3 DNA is TGTGCCAGCAGCTTAGGACAGGGAAAGGGCGAGCAGTACTTC.

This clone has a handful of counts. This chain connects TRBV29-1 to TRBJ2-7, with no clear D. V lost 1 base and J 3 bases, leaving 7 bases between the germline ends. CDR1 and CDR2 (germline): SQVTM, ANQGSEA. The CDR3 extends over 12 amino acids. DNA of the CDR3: TGCAGCGTTGAAGGTTCGGTCTACGAGCAGTACTTC. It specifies CSVEGSVYEQYF.

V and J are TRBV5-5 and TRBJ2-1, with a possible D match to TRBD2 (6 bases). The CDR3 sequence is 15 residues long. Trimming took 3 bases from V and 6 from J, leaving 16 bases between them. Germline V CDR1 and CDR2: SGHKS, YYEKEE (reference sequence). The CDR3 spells CASSSRLVNLNEQFF. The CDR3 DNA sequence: TGTGCCAGCAGCTCCCGACTAGTAAATCTCAATGAGCAGTTCTTC.